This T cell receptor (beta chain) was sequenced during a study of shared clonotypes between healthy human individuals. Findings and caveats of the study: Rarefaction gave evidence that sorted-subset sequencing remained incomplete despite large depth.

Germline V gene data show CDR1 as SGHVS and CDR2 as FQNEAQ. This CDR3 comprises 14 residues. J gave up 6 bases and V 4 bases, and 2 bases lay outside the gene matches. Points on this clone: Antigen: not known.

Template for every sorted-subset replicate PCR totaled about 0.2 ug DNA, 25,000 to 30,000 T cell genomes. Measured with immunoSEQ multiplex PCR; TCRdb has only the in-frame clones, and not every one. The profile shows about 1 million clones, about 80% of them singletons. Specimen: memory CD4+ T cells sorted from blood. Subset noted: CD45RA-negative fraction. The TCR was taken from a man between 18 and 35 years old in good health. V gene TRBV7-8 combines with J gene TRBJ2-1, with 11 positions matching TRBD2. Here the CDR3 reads CASSSTSGINEQFF. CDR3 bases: TGTGCCAGCAGCTCGACTAGCGGGATCAATGAGCAGTTCTTC. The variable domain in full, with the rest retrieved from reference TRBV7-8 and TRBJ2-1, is GAGVSQSPRYKVAKRGQDVALRCDPISGHVSLFWYQQALGQGPEFLTYFQNEAQLDKSGLPSDRFFAERPEGSVSTLKIQRTQQEDSAVYLCASSSTSGINEQFFGPGTRLTVL.